Detailed here is one T cell receptor (beta chain). Its recognized antigen is unknown. No clone much larger than this one lies a single base away; base qualities are absent. RNA was extracted with the RNeasy kit and roughly 0.45 to 1 ug was reverse transcribed using random hexamers. The immunoSEQ multiplex PCR assay, which covers 54 Vbeta and 13 Jbeta segments, was used to amplify TCR beta CDR3 regions. To correct PCR amplification bias, a synthetic template baseline was used for both primer optimization and computational correction. The paper's processing steps were these. Reads were annotated to V, D and J genes per IMGT and analyzed with immunoSEQ Analyzer, keeping only productive sequences. To calculate clonality, Shannon entropy was normalized by log2 of the number of productive unique sequences and then subtracted from one. Public and private clones were assessed among the 100 most prevalent clones of each patient and control. A clone was defined as Susac-specific if it was absent from the healthy and MS cohorts, from some 980 published viral clones and from other ImmuneACCESS disease sequences. TCRdb itself trimmed the public reads at Q25 with fastp, ran MiXCR and retained productive beta chains. Rows with one shared CDR3 protein collapse into an entry with the most common genes and DNA. In this record, the V and J calls reflect TCRdb's handling and not the investigators' own analysis. The sample table lists about 150,000 distinct CDR3 sequences, approximately 94% of them with a count of one. Clones ranked in the top ten supply 0.2% to 0.25% of the sample.

The record originates from a study of CD8 T cells in Susac syndrome (dated by TCRdb to the late 2010s). About the investigation overall: The study used repertoire sequencing to test whether antigen drove CD8+ T cell activation and differentiation in Susac syndrome. The clonality of the CD8+ T cell repertoire was compared across approximately 11 healthy donors, some 14 Susac syndrome patients and under 18 multiple sclerosis patients.

High-throughput TCR beta sequencing profiled peripheral blood CD8+ and CD4+ T cells from healthy donors, Susac syndrome patients and multiple sclerosis patients. The multiple sclerosis controls were treatment-naive patients whose relapsing-remitting disease, either stable or active, fulfilled the revised McDonald criteria. Bulk CD8+ and CD4+ T cells were purified by magnetic negative isolation, while CD8+ TEMRA cells were enriched using FACS. Blood was drawn into EDTA tubes, processed within 24 hours, and PBMCs were isolated by density gradient centrifugation. PBMCs intended for TCR sequencing were cryopreserved in liquid nitrogen and were subsequently thawed in a 37 degrees C water bath. A purity of at least 90% was achieved for sorted or isolated CD4+, CD8+ and CD8+ TEMRA cells. What the research found in general, with its limitations: The TCR sequencing and HLA analysis was acknowledged to have included a relatively small number of individuals.

The receptor was derived from a human donor with multiple sclerosis. The specimen was CD8+ T cells from PBMCs.

The nucleotides read TGCAGTGCTTTTGACAGAAACATTCAGTACTTC. This gives the protein CSAFDRNIQYF. Recombination joined TRBV20-1 with TRBJ2-4; the D gene is possibly TRBD1, with 5 bases matching. Including the terminal cysteine and phenylalanine, the CDR3 comprises 11 residues. Only the CDR3 portion is preserved as DNA: 33 bases, with reading frame beginning at the first base. V lost 5 bases and J lost 6 bases; the stretch between them is 8 bases long. From a lookup of the germline V gene (reference sequence), CDR1 and CDR2 are DFQATT and SNEGSKA.